This T cell receptor (beta chain) was observed in a study of cytomegalovirus exposure and HLA in healthy donors. V dropped 6 bases and J dropped 1; count of bases not matched to a gene: 13. The CDR3 covers 17 residues. Germline V gene data show CDR1 as MDHEN and CDR2 as SYDVKM. Worth noting for this clone: What it recognizes is unknown.

TCRdb's copy holds only in-frame clones and misses some; the assay was immunoSEQ multiplex PCR. The sample yields about 220,000 clones, around nine tenths seen once. General observations from the study: The investigators catalogued 164 TCR beta chains as cytomegalovirus-associated. There were a few CMV-associated chains whose specificity for CMV antigens was confirmed in vitro.

The clonotype originates from a woman younger than 35 in good health and CMV-seronegative. The material sequenced was PBMCs. The chain uses TRBV28 and TRBJ1-2, with 8 bases identical to TRBD1. CDR3 nucleotides: TGTGCCAGCAGCCGAGACCCCGGGACAGGAAGTAACTATGGCTACACCTTC. Its translation is CASSRDPGTGSNYGYTF.